This TCR beta chain was profiled in a study of cytomegalovirus exposure and HLA in healthy donors. Study context: Researchers found that just over 80% of 350 to 500 genotyped donors fell within the Caucasian-associated ancestry cluster.

A multiplex PCR was run with 60 Vbeta primers and 13 Jbeta primers. The data were produced by immunoSEQ multiplex PCR, yet TCRdb's version contains in-frame clones alone and is incomplete. The sample holds about 70,000 clones. At the time of sampling, donors were nominally healthy, though unrecorded immune exposures were likely. Regarding this clone: What it binds is not known.

The germline V and J ends were trimmed by 3 bases and 8 bases, with 12 bases remaining between them. The germline CDR1 and CDR2 sequences are LNHDA and SQIVND (reference sequence). The CDR3 is 13 amino acids. Study results and caveats: In a later analysis, TCR beta V- and J-gene trimming was associated with a missense DCLRE1C variant.

The source is a woman aged 25 to 45 in good health and CMV-seronegative. The V call is TRBV19, the J call TRBJ2-3, with D possibly TRBD2 on 5 matching bases. What was sequenced was PBMCs. The DNA of the CDR3 is TGTGCCAGTAGTATGGGTACTCGGGGTACGCAGTATTTT. Translation gives CASSMGTRGTQYF. Combining the CDR3 with reference TRBV19 and TRBJ2-3 gives the whole variable domain DGGITQSPKYLFRKEGQNVTLSCEQNLNHDAMYWYRQDPGQGLRLIYYSQIVNDFQKGDIAEGYSVSREKKESFPLTVTSAQKNPTAFYLCASSMGTRGTQYFGPGTRLTVL.